This T cell receptor (beta chain) was found in a study of T cells after posttransplantation cyclophosphamide. Study-wide results and caveats: TRB overlap between skin or GI tissue T cells and blood was limited.

CDR3 length: 16 amino acids. Trimming removed 4 bases from V and 7 bases from J, with 20 bases in between. Cyclophosphamide on days +3 and +4 followed busulfan-fludarabine conditioning and a marrow graft. Clones were sequenced by immunoSEQ multiplex PCR, and TCRdb holds only the in-frame ones, with some missing. The sample consists of more than 9,000 clones, about nine tenths of them appearing once. For this clone: Its antigen remains unknown.

The sequence came from a male patient aged 25-45 years who received an allogeneic stem cell transplant from a related donor, was CMV-positive, and had acute GVHD only. Some T cells may originate from the graft donor. The sequencing here drew on CD4+ T cells sorted from PBMCs, taken after allogeneic stem cell transplant with posttransplant cyclophosphamide. The chain recombines TRBV5-7 with TRBJ1-4; D is unclear. TRBV5-7 is assigned to the ORF class and has an uncertain function. The CDR3 nucleotides are TGTGCCAGCAGCGACGACCCCGGGATCAAGGGTGAAAAACTGTTTTTT. It translates to CASSDDPGIKGEKLFF.